What follows are 30 T cell receptor beta chains derived from one specimen sequenced in a study of CD8+ T cells in alopecia areata. In each case, RNA was isolated and then reverse transcribed into cDNA as the sequencing template. Generated by immunoSEQ multiplex PCR, the TCRdb table keeps only in-frame clones and is missing some. In the table there are 200,000 to 250,000 clones, less than 80% of which are singletons. The sample in question was CD4+ T cells sorted from blood, obtained at week 0. These receptors originate from a human donor with alopecia areata.

This clone was observed a handful of times. Other nucleotide sequences in the sample specify the same CDR3. CDR3 bases: TGCAGCGTGGACGGGGGTACAGATACGCAGTATTTT. As protein: CSVDGGTDTQYF. This chain links TRBV29-1 with TRBJ2-3, with D possibly matching TRBD2 (6 bases). Trimming stripped 6 bases from V and 3 bases from J, with 10 bases between. CDR1 SQVTM and CDR2 ANQGSEA come from the germline V gene. The CDR3 length is 12 residues.

The CDR3 coding sequence is TGTGCCATCAAGGGTACTGGGGCCAACGTCCTGACTTTC. This sequence encodes CAIKGTGANVLTF. The genes are TRBV10-3 and TRBJ2-6; D is uncertain. The CDR3 totals 13 residues. CDR1 and CDR2 (germline): ENHRY, SYGVKD. Trimming removed 7 bases at V and 2 bases at J, with 6 bases between.

This chain uses TRBV18 with TRBJ1-5; possibly TRBD1 for D (6 bases). V gave up 4 bases and J gave up 6 bases, with 16 bases separating them. There are 15 residues in the CDR3. Germline CDR1 KGHSH, CDR2 LQKENI. The CDR3, as DNA: TGTGCCAGCTCACGGGAGTTGGGGGGGCCTCAGCCCCAGCATTTT. Amino acids: CASSRELGGPQPQHF.

The chain joins TRBV10-2 to TRBJ1-1, with TRBD1 as a possible D gene (6 bases). The CDR3 runs 13 residues. The V end was cut by 6 bases, the J end by 2 bases, with 10 bases between. CDR1 is WSHSY and CDR2 is SAAADI in the germline V gene. CDR3 sequence (DNA): TGCGCCAGCAGCCAACAGGGAAACACTGAAGCTTTCTTT. Its translation: CASSQQGNTEAFF.

The J gene is TRBJ1-5, the V gene TRBV6-6; a possible D gene is TRBD1 (5 bases). Germline assignment: CDR1 MNHNY and CDR2 SVGAGI (reference sequence). The CDR3 is 13 residues long. The ends were cut back, 6 bases at V and 7 bases at J, with 13 bases in the middle. In DNA form, the CDR3 reads TGTGCCAGCAGCCACGGGGGGTCACAGCCCCAGCATTTT. Protein sequence: CASSHGGSQPQHF.

The gene calls are TRBV30 and TRBJ1-6; 8 bases align to TRBD1. This CDR3 spans 14 amino acids. Germline CDR1 GTSNPN, CDR2 SVGIG (reference sequence). V shed 2 bases, J shed 6 bases, and the junction held 3 bases outside the gene matches. This CDR3 is CAWSLGQGNSPLHF. The CDR3 DNA is TGTGCCTGGAGTCTCGGACAGGGTAATTCACCCCTCCACTTT.

The gene calls are TRBV2 and TRBJ2-6; possible D gene TRBD2, 6 bases. The CDR3 contains 15 residues. Trimming pared 4 bases from V and 0 bases from J, leaving 7 bases between. In germline, CDR1 is SNHLY, CDR2 FYNNEI. CDR3 protein: CASSGTISGANVLTF. As DNA, the CDR3 is TGTGCCAGCAGTGGGACTATCTCTGGGGCCAACGTCCTGACTTTC.

The chain couples TRBV5-1 to TRBJ2-1, with 7 bases identical to TRBD2. V lost 3 bases and J lost 0; bases outside the gene matches: 6. The V gene's germline CDR1 is SGHRS and CDR2 YFSETQ. The CDR3 extends over 16 amino acids. CDR3: CASSSKAGSSYNEQFF. Here the CDR3 DNA reads TGCGCCAGCAGCTCTAAAGCGGGGAGCTCCTACAATGAGCAGTTCTTC.

The chain joins TRBV30 to TRBJ1-1; D gene uncertain. The V end was cut by 2 bases, the J end by 1 base, with 8 bases between. The CDR3 has 13 residues. Germline loops: CDR1 GTSNPN, CDR2 SVGIG (reference sequence). The CDR3 region is CAWSHRQNTEAFF. For the CDR3, the DNA is TGTGCCTGGAGTCATCGGCAGAACACTGAAGCTTTCTTT.

The chain carries TRBV29-1 and TRBJ2-5, with D possibly TRBD1 on 5 matching bases. The length of the CDR3 is 13 residues. V was shortened by 5 bases and J by 1 base, with 11 bases between the two germline ends. CDR1 SQVTM and CDR2 ANQGSEA come from the germline V gene. The CDR3 DNA reads as TGCAGCGTTTATAGGGGATCCCAAGAGACCCAGTACTTC. Its protein is CSVYRGSQETQYF.

V and J are TRBV4-2 and TRBJ1-5; 10 bases match TRBD1. V shed 2 bases and J 5 bases; nucleotides not matched to a gene: 6. Germline V gene data show CDR1 as LGHNA and CDR2 as YNFKEQ. This CDR3 is 16 amino acids long. CDR3 sequence (DNA): TGTGCCAGCAGCCAAACGACAGGGGGCACACATCAGCCCCAGCATTTT. It yields the protein CASSQTTGGTHQPQHF.

The rearrangement uses TRBV29-1 and TRBJ2-6; no definite D call. Germline-derived CDR1 and CDR2 are SQVTM and ANQGSEA. V was cut by 4 bases and J by 2 bases, with 6 bases left in between. CDR3 length equals 13 residues. CDR3 nucleotide sequence: TGCAGCGTTGGAGATGCTGGGGCCAACGTCCTGACTTTC. Its protein is CSVGDAGANVLTF.

Here the CDR3 DNA reads TGTGCCAGCAGCCCCGTCTCAGGCTCTGAGCAGTTCTTC. Translated: CASSPVSGSEQFF. V usage is TRBV7-6 and J usage is TRBJ2-1; D is unresolved. The CDR3 is 13 amino acids. V was cut by 5 bases and J by 9 bases, with 14 bases left in between. Germline V gene data show CDR1 as SGHVS and CDR2 as FNYEAQ.

This clone was picked up a small number of times. This chain uses TRBV11-2 with TRBJ2-2; no clear D gene. CDR1 SGHAT and CDR2 FQNNGV come from the germline V gene. The CDR3 has 15 residues. V gave up 6 bases and J gave up 1 base, with 12 bases separating them. In nucleotides, the CDR3 is TGTGCCAGCAGGAAAAAGGCCGAGAACACCGGGGAGCTGTTTTTT. This encodes CASRKKAENTGELFF.

The chain employs TRBV5-1 and TRBJ1-6; D is possibly TRBD1 (5 bases). Trimming shortened V by 10 bases and J by 2 bases, and 16 bases separated the two germline ends. The germline gives CDR1 SGHRS, CDR2 YFSETQ. The CDR3 has 15 residues. The CDR3 nucleotides read TGCGCCTCGACTCGCGGGGGAGCCTATAATTCACCCCTCCACTTT. Amino acid sequence: CASTRGGAYNSPLHF.

The chain links TRBV6-5 to TRBJ2-5; TRBD1 agrees at 8 bases. Looked up from germline, CDR1 is MNHEY and CDR2 is SVGAGI. The V gene end was trimmed by 5 bases and the J gene end by 4 bases; junction bases not matched to a gene: 6. CDR3 length equals 14 residues. CDR3 protein: CASSRQGLGETQYF. CDR3 in DNA: TGTGCCAGCAGTCGACAGGGGTTAGGAGAGACCCAGTACTTC.

J is TRBJ2-1 and V is TRBV9, with D perhaps TRBD2 (5 bases). Germline CDR1 reads SGDLS; CDR2 reads YYNGEE. CDR3 length equals 15 residues. Between the trimmed V and J ends, which lost 4 bases and 0 bases, there was a span of 11 bases. The CDR3 bases are TGTGCCAGCAGCTTAGCGTCGAGCTCCTACAATGAGCAGTTCTTC. The encoded protein is CASSLASSSYNEQFF.

The chain is built from TRBV25-1 and TRBJ1-2, with 7 bases that match TRBD1. The CDR3 has 11 amino acids. CDR1 is MGHDK and CDR2 is SYGVNS in the germline V gene. The J segment lost 7 bases and the V segment lost 5 bases, leaving 1 base of the junction unmatched. The CDR3 region has the DNA TGTGCCAGCAGTCGGACAGGTGGCTACACCTTC. Its translation is CASSRTGGYTF.

The rearrangement links TRBV9 to TRBJ1-4, with 9 bases matching TRBD1. Trimming at V came to 4 bases and at J to 8 bases, leaving 6 bases not matched to a gene. CDR3 length equals 14 residues. Germline-derived CDR1 and CDR2 are SGDLS and YYNGEE. CDR3 residues: CASSIGQGQEKLFF. The DNA of the CDR3 is TGTGCCAGCAGCATTGGACAGGGGCAGGAAAAACTGTTTTTT.

This clone was counted between two and nine times. V is TRBV27 and J is TRBJ1-5; maybe TRBD1 (5 bases). Trimming took off 6 bases at V and 9 bases at J, with 12 bases between the two ends. The CDR3 runs to 12 residues. Per germline, CDR1 MNHEY and CDR2 SMNVEV (reference sequence). The CDR3 DNA is TGTGCCAGCAGCTTACGCGGGGGGCCCCAGCATTTT. Its translation is CASSLRGGPQHF.

The chain links TRBV30 to TRBJ1-6; maybe TRBD1 (6 bases). CDR1 and CDR2 (germline): GTSNPN, SVGIG (reference sequence). The CDR3 extends over 14 amino acids. Trimming removed 3 bases from V and 10 bases from J, with 16 bases in between. The CDR3 spells CAWRVDRGGSPLHF. CDR3 in DNA: TGTGCCTGGAGAGTGGACAGAGGCGGGTCACCCCTCCACTTT. Looking up the rest from reference TRBV30 and TRBJ1-6 gives the full variable domain: SQTIHQWPATLVQPVGSPLSLECTVEGTSNPNLYWYRQAAGRGLQLLFYSVGIGQISSEVPQNLSASRPQDRQFILSSKKLLLSDSGFYLCAWRVDRGGSPLHFGNGTRLTVT.

As for this clone: The same CDR3 also results from other DNA sequences found in this sample. CDR3 amino acids: CSVRQGAYEQYF. CDR3 DNA: TGCAGCGTGAGACAGGGGGCCTACGAGCAGTACTTC. V gene TRBV29-1 combines with J gene TRBJ2-7, with TRBD1 matching over 9 bases. CDR3 length: 12 residues. Germline trimming cut 6 bases from V and 2 bases from J; bases unmatched to any gene: 2. CDR1 and CDR2 (germline): SQVTM, ANQGSEA.

This clone was seen just once. The chain couples TRBV4-1 to TRBJ2-1; TRBD2 aligns across 10 bases. The CDR3 length is 17 residues. Germline V gene data show CDR1 as MGHRA and CDR2 as YSYEKL. The V and J ends lost 1 base and 7 bases, in that order; junction bases with no gene match: 10. CDR3 coding DNA: TGCGCCAGCAGCCAAGCGCCAACTAGCGGGGCTAAGAATGAGCAGTTCTTC. Translating gives CASSQAPTSGAKNEQFF.

This rearrangement joins TRBV30 to TRBJ1-6; the match to TRBD1 covers 9 bases. The V and J ends lost 3 bases and 9 bases, in that order; junction bases with no gene match: 9. The CDR3 sequence is 15 residues long. Germline V gene sequence: CDR1 GTSNPN, CDR2 SVGIG (reference sequence). CDR3 protein: CAWRRRDREASPLHF. The CDR3 DNA sequence: TGTGCCTGGAGGAGGCGGGACAGGGAAGCTTCACCCCTCCACTTT. Full variable domain (missing parts from reference TRBV30 and TRBJ1-6): SQTIHQWPATLVQPVGSPLSLECTVEGTSNPNLYWYRQAAGRGLQLLFYSVGIGQISSEVPQNLSASRPQDRQFILSSKKLLLSDSGFYLCAWRRRDREASPLHFGNGTRLTVT.

CDR3 loop: CAWSVGEAQYF. Written as DNA, the CDR3 is TGTGCCTGGAGTGTAGGGGAGGCGCAGTACTTC. This sequence joins TRBV30 and TRBJ2-7, with D perhaps matching TRBD2 (6 bases). The CDR3 totals 11 residues. V was trimmed by 0 bases and J by 9 bases, leaving 9 bases between them. Germline V gene sequence: CDR1 GTSNPN, CDR2 SVGIG (reference sequence).

The chain employs TRBV7-2 and TRBJ1-3; D not certain. Germline V gene data show CDR1 as SGHTA and CDR2 as FQGNSA. V lost 1 base, J lost 2 bases, and 9 bases lay in between. The CDR3 is made up of 15 amino acids. The CDR3 sequence is CASSLVGTTGNTIYF. DNA of the CDR3: TGTGCCAGCAGCTTAGTCGGAACCACTGGAAACACCATATATTTT.

The rearrangement links TRBV5-6 to TRBJ2-6; D not resolved. The germline gives CDR1 SGHDT, CDR2 YYEEEE. The CDR3 contains 15 residues. With 2 bases removed from V and 0 bases from J, the gap between germline ends came to 6 bases. The CDR3 sequence is CASSFAISGANVLTF. DNA of the CDR3: TGTGCCAGCAGCTTCGCCATCTCTGGGGCCAACGTCCTGACTTTC.

The rearrangement uses TRBV7-9 and TRBJ1-6; 10 nucleotides align to TRBD1. CDR3 size: 17 residues. With V trimmed by 5 bases and J by 10 bases, 14 bases remained unmatched. Germline V gives CDR1 SEHNR, CDR2 FQNEAQ (reference sequence). The CDR3 DNA follows: TGTGCCAGCAGCACGGGACAGGGGAGTTTAGGGATCTCACCCCTCCACTTT. It encodes CASSTGQGSLGISPLHF.

The chain recombines TRBV19 with TRBJ2-2; 12 bases are shared with TRBD2. The CDR3 is 15 residues long. From germline, CDR1 is LNHDA and CDR2 SQIVND (reference sequence). J gave up 7 bases and V 5 bases, and 5 bases lay outside the gene matches. CDR3 in DNA: TGTGCCAGTAGTCAGAAGACTAGCGGGAGCGGGGAGCTGTTTTTT. This encodes CASSQKTSGSGELFF.

The rearrangement uses TRBV6-1 and TRBJ1-1; possibly TRBD1 for D (6 bases). Germline V gene lookup returns CDR1 MNHNS and CDR2 SASEGT. V lost 6 bases to trimming and J lost 1 base, with 9 bases between them. The CDR3 spans 13 residues. The CDR3 spells CASRVTGNTEAFF. The CDR3 nucleotides read TGTGCCAGCAGGGTGACAGGGAACACTGAAGCTTTCTTT.